This T cell receptor beta chain was sequenced in a study of CD4 T cells in relation to SARS-CoV-2 and coronaviruses. This clone has just a few counts. Its antigen is undetermined. This table comes from immunoSEQ multiplex PCR, and its TCRdb copy is limited to in-frame clones, with some not included. The sample has 20,000 to 25,000 clones; approximately 70% are singletons. Germline CDR1 LGHDT, CDR2 YNNKEL (reference sequence). The CDR3 is made up of 15 amino acids. V was cut by 1 base and J by 5 bases, with 12 bases left in between. Unexposed donor CD4+ T cells date from about 2011-2018, before the COVID-19 pandemic. CD4+ T cells were isolated from the cells after 10 days of culture.

This rearrangement joins TRBV3-1 (or the pseudogene TRBV3-2) to TRBJ2-1; weak D call: TRBD2 (6 bases). The sequence was collected from a human donor in good health. Sample: CD4+ T cells from PBMCs, cultured in vitro. The CDR3 nucleotides are TGTGCCAGCAGCCAAGTATCACTAGCAGACAATGAGCAGTTCTTC. Translating it yields CASSQVSLADNEQFF.